The 9 T cell receptor beta chains presented below share a single source sample, sequenced in a study of beta chain features in type 1 diabetes. The whole isolated RNA underwent reverse transcription, so sequencing captured expressed TCRB transcripts. The assay was immunoSEQ multiplex PCR, and TCRdb's table has in-frame clones only and misses some. The sample has a few hundred thousand clones, roughly 30% seen once. The sequencing sample was made of naive CD4+ T cells from blood. Receptors originate from a man aged 18 to 35 in good health.

Notes on this clone: This CDR3 is also generated by other DNA sequences in the sample. The chain employs TRBV30 and TRBJ1-1, with 9 nucleotides matching TRBD1. Germline V gives CDR1 GTSNPN, CDR2 SVGIG (reference sequence). CDR3 length equals 12 residues. The CDR3 region is CAWDRANTEAFF. The CDR3 DNA is TGTGCATGGGACAGGGCGAACACTGAAGCTTTCTTT.

The chain recombines TRBV7-8 with TRBJ2-7, with 8 bases that match TRBD1. Losses at the gene ends were 5 bases for V and 6 bases for J; bases not matched to a gene: 6. The CDR3 covers 13 residues. Germline loops: CDR1 SGHVS, CDR2 FQNEAQ. CDR3 nucleotide sequence: TGTGCCAGCAGCCCGGACAGGGTCGGCGAGCAGTACTTC. Protein sequence: CASSPDRVGEQYF.

V is TRBV30 and J is TRBJ2-6, with 9 bases that match TRBD2. Losses at the gene ends were 1 base for V and 0 bases for J; bases not matched to a gene: 4. This CDR3 spans 17 amino acids. CDR1 and CDR2 from the germline V gene are GTSNPN and SVGIG (reference sequence). CDR3 in amino acids: CAWSETSGFSGANVLTF. The CDR3 DNA reads TGTGCCTGGAGTGAGACTAGCGGTTTCTCTGGGGCCAACGTCCTGACTTTC.

This clone was seen a few times. CDR3 residues: CASSTDDYNEQFF. DNA for the CDR3: TGTGCCAGCAGCACTGACGACTACAATGAGCAGTTCTTC. The rearrangement links TRBV9 to TRBJ2-1; the D is unclear. Germline V gene data show CDR1 as SGDLS and CDR2 as YYNGEE. Trimming removed 4 bases from V and 3 bases from J, with 8 bases in between. The CDR3 loop spans 13 amino acids.

Comment on this clone: This sample also contains other DNA sequences that code for the same CDR3. The genes are TRBV5-1 and TRBJ1-1, with a tentative D call TRBD1 (5 bases). The CDR3 is made up of 13 amino acids. Trimming removed 3 bases at V and 1 base at J, with 7 bases between. Germline-derived CDR1 and CDR2 are SGHRS and YFSETQ. The CDR3 sequence: CASSSQGNTEAFF. CDR3 nucleotide sequence: TGCGCCAGCAGCTCGCAGGGGAACACTGAAGCTTTCTTT.

This clone was seen only a few times. The CDR3 loop reads CASSPGASGRGTDTQYF. CDR3 nucleotide sequence: TGTGCCAGCAGCCCGGGGGCTAGCGGCCGGGGGACAGATACGCAGTATTTT. V is TRBV5-4 and J is TRBJ2-3; D is perhaps TRBD2 (7 bases). Trimming removed 4 bases at V and 3 bases at J, with 21 bases between. CDR1 is SGHNT and CDR2 is YYREEE in the germline V gene (reference sequence). The length of the CDR3 is 17 residues.

This chain joins TRBV29-1 and TRBJ1-1; TRBD1 agrees at 9 bases. CDR1 is SQVTM, CDR2 ANQGSEA, per germline. This CDR3 spans 13 amino acids. V was pared by 7 bases and J by 3 bases, with 6 bases of the junction left unmatched. CDR3 residues: CSGLTGGDTEAFF. In DNA form, the CDR3 reads TGCAGCGGTCTGACAGGGGGGGACACTGAAGCTTTCTTT.

The CDR3, as DNA: TGTGCCTGGAGTCACGGACAGGGTGAGTTCTTC. It translates to CAWSHGQGEFF. The chain uses TRBV30 and TRBJ2-1; TRBD1 matches 8 bases. With 2 bases clipped from V and 14 bases from J, the junction kept 5 bases outside the gene matches. Looked up from germline, CDR1 is GTSNPN and CDR2 is SVGIG (reference sequence). The CDR3 totals 11 residues.

The chain recombines TRBV2 with TRBJ1-4, with D maybe TRBD1 (6 bases). V was trimmed by 0 bases and J by 7 bases, leaving 12 bases between them. The CDR3 extends over 15 amino acids. Germline CDR1 SNHLY, CDR2 FYNNEI. CDR3 in amino acids: CASSEAPRGSEKLFF. As DNA, the CDR3 is TGTGCCAGCAGTGAAGCCCCCAGGGGTAGTGAAAAACTGTTTTTT.